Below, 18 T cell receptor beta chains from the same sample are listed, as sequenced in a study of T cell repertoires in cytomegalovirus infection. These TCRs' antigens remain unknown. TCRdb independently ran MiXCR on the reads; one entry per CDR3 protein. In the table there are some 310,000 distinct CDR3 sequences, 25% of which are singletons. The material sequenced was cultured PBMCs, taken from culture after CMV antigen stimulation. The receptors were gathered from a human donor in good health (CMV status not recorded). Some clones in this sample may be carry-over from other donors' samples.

The CDR3 DNA reads TGTGCCACCAGTGATCCGAGCGGGAACAGGGGGAACAATGAGCAGTTCTTC. Translating it yields CATSDPSGNRGNNEQFF. V gene TRBV24-1 combines with J gene TRBJ2-1, with D maybe TRBD1 (8 bases). The V gene's germline CDR1 is KGHDR and CDR2 SFDVKD. The CDR3 length is 17 residues. V gave up 3 bases and J gave up 5 bases, with 19 bases separating them.

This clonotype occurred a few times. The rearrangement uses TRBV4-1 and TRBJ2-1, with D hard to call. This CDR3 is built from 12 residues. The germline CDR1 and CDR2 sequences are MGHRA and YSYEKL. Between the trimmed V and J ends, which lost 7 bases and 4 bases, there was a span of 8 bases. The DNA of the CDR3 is TGCGCCAGCAAAGCGCCTTACAATGAGCAGTTCTTC. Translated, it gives CASKAPYNEQFF.

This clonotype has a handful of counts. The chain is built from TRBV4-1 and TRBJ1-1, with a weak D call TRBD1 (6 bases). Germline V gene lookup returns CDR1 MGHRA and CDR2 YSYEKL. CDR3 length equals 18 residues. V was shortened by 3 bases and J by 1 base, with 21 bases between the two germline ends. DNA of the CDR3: TGCGCCAGCAGCCAGGAGGTGGGAGGGGGGGTCTGGAACACTGAAGCTTTCTTT. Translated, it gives CASSQEVGGGVWNTEAFF.

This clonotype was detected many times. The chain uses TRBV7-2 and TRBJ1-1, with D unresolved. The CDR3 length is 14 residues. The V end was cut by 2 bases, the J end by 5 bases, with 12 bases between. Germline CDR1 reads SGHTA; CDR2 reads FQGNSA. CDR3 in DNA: TGTGCCAGCAGCTTAAGTGTTACGGAGACTGAAGCTTTCTTT. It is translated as CASSLSVTETEAFF.

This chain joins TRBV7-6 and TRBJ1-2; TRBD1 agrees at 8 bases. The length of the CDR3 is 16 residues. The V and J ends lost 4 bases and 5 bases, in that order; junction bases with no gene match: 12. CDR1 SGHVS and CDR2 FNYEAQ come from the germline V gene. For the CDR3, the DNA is TGTGCCAGCAGCTCCAAAGGACAGGGCATTGGTTATGGCTACACCTTC. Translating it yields CASSSKGQGIGYGYTF. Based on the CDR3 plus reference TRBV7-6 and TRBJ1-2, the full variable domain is GAGVSQSPRYKVTKRGQDVALRCDPISGHVSLYWYRQALGQGPEFLTYFNYEAQQDKSGLPNDRFSAERPEGSISTLTIQRTEQRDSAMYRCASSSKGQGIGYGYTFGSGTRLTVV.

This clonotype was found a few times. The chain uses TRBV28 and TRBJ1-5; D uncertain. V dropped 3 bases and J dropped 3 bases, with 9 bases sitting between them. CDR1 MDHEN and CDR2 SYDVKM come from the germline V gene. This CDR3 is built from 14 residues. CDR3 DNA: TGTGCCAGCAGTTTTGCCGGAGTCAATCAGCCCCAGCATTTT. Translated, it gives CASSFAGVNQPQHF.

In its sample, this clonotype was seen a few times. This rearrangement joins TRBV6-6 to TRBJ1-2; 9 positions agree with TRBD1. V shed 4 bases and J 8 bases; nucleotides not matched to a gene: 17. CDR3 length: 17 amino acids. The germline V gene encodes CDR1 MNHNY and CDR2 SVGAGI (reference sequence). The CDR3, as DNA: TGTGCCAGCAGTTTCTCACCCTGGGACAGGGAAGCCGACGGCTACACCTTC. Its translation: CASSFSPWDREADGYTF.

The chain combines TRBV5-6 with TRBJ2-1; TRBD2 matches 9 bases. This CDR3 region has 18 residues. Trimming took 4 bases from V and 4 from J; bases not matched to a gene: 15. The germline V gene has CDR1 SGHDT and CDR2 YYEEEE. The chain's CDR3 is CASSIEGTSKWTYNEQFF. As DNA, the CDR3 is TGTGCCAGCAGCATTGAGGGGACTAGCAAATGGACGTACAATGAGCAGTTCTTC.

The CDR3 region is CPEGEGTNTGELFF. CDR3 sequence (DNA): TGCCCAGAGGGAGAGGGGACCAACACCGGGGAGCTGTTTTTT. The V and J genes are TRBV20-1 and TRBJ2-2; D tentatively reads TRBD1 or TRBD2 (5 bases each). There are 14 residues in the CDR3. CDR1 is DFQATT, CDR2 SNEGSKA, per germline (reference sequence).

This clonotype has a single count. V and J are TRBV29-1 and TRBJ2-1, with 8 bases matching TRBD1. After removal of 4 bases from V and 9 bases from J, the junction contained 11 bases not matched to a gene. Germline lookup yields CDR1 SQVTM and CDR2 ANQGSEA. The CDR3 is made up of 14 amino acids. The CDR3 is CSVVDRASIGEQFF. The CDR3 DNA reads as TGCAGCGTTGTGGACAGGGCCTCTATTGGTGAGCAGTTCTTC.

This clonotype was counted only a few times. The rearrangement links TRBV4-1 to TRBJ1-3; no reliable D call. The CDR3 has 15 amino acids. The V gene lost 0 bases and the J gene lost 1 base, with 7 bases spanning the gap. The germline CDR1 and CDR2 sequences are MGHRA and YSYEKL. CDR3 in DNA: TGCGCCAGCAGCCAAGATGTGACATCTGGAAACACCATATATTTT. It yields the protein CASSQDVTSGNTIYF.

CDR3 in DNA: TGTGCCAGCAGCCCTTACGACTCTTTCGAGCAGTACTTC. This sequence encodes CASSPYDSFEQYF. The V gene is TRBV4-2, the J gene TRBJ2-7; D is ambiguous. This CDR3 region has 13 residues. Looked up from germline, CDR1 is LGHNA and CDR2 is YNFKEQ. Trimming left V 4 bases short and J 6 bases short, with 13 bases between.

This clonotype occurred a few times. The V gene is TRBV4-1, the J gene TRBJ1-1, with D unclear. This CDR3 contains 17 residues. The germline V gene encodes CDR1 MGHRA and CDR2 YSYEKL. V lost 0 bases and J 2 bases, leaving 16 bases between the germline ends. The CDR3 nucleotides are TGCGCCAGCAGCCAAGATTGGTATTCGGCGGAAAACACTGAAGCTTTCTTT. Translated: CASSQDWYSAENTEAFF.

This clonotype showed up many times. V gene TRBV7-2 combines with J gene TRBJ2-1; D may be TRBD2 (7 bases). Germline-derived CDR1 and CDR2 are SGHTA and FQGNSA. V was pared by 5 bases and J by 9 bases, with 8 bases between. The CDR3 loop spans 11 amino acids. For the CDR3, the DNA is TGTGCCAGCAGCGGGGGGGCTGAGCAGTTCTTC. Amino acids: CASSGGAEQFF.

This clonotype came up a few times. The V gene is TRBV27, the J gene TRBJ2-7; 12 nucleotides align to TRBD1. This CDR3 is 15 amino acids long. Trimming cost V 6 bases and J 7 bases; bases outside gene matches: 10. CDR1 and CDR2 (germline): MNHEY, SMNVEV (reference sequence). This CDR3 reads CASRGGGQGAREQYV. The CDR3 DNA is TGTGCCAGCAGGGGGGGGGGACAGGGGGCCAGGGAGCAGTACGTC.

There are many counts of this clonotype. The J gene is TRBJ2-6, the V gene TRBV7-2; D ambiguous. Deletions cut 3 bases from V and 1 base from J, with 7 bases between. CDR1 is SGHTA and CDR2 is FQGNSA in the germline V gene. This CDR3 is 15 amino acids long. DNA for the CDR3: TGTGCCAGCAGCTTTTTTTTGTCTGGGGCCAACGTCCTGACTTTC. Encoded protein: CASSFFLSGANVLTF.

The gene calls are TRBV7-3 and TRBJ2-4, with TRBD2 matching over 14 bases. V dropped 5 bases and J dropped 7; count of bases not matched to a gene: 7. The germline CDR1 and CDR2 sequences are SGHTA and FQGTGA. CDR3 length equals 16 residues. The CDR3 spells CASSAGTSGSANIQYF. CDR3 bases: TGTGCCAGCAGCGCTGGGACTAGCGGGAGTGCTAACATTCAGTACTTC.

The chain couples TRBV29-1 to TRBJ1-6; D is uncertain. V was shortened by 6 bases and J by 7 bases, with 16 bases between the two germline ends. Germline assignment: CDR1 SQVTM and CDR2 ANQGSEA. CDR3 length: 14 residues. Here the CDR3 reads CSVKEGSRNSPLHF. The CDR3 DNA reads TGCAGCGTGAAGGAGGGAAGTAGAAATTCACCCCTCCACTTT. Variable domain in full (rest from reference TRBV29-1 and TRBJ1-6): SAVISQKPSRDICQRGTSLTIQCQVDSQVTMMFWYRQQPGQSLTLIATANQGSEATYESGFVIDKFPISRPNLTFSTLTVSNMSPEDSSIYLCSVKEGSRNSPLHFGNGTRLTVT.